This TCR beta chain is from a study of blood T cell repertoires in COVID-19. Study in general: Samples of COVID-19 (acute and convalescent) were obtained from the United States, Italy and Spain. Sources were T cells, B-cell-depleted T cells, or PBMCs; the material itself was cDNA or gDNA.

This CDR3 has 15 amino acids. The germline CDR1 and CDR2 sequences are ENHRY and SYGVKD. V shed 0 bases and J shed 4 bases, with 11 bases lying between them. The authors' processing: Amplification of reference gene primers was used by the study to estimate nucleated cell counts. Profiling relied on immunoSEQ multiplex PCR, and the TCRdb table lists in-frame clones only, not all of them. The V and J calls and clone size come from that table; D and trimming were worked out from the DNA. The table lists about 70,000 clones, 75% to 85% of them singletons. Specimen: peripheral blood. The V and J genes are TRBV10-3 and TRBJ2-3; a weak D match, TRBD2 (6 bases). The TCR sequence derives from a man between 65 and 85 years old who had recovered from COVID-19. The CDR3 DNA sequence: TGTGCCATCAGTGAGTCGGAGGGAACGTCAGATACGCAGTATTTT. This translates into CAISESEGTSDTQYF.